A single sample is the source of the 18 T cell receptor beta chains below, sequenced in a study of T cells in Graves' hyperthyroidism and ophthalmopathy (dated by TCRdb to between 2019 and 2020). The protocol used for the library was multiplex PCR. The sequencer was an Illumina HiSeq 2000. The TCR beta CDR3 regions were amplified from RNA transcripts. The first round of RT-PCR for the TCR CDR3 was performed with the HTBI primer set and the Qiagen OneStep RT-PCR kit. TCRdb took the public reads, trimmed them with fastp at Q25, ran MiXCR for clone calling and kept in-frame beta chains. Entries that share a CDR3 protein sequence are merged under the most common genes and DNA. This sample lists about 600,000 distinct CDR3 sequences; approximately 14% were detected once. The ten largest clones add up to roughly 6.9% of the sample. The source material was blood. Receptors were obtained from a woman aged 18-35 years with Graves' ophthalmopathy.

The rearrangement uses TRBV14 and TRBJ1-1; 7 bases agree with TRBD1. This CDR3 has 19 amino acids. V shed 4 bases, J shed 5 bases, and the junction held 22 bases outside the gene matches. Germline CDR1 is SGHDN and CDR2 is FVKESK. CDR3 in amino acids: CASSPNKTKNRGSGTEAFF. The CDR3 nucleotides are TGTGCCAGCAGCCCGAACAAGACCAAAAACAGGGGATCGGGAACTGAAGCTTTCTTT.

This rearrangement joins TRBV18 to TRBJ2-2, with D possibly matching TRBD2 (5 bases). The CDR3 runs to 13 residues. Trimming removed 2 bases at V and 8 bases at J, with 9 bases between. Germline V gene lookup returns CDR1 KGHSH and CDR2 LQKENI. Here the CDR3 DNA reads TGTGCCAGCTCACCAAGGACTCCGGGGGAGCTGTTTTTT. It codes for CASSPRTPGELFF.

This clonotype was seen at least ten times. The V call is TRBV6-1, the J call TRBJ1-1; no firm D call. Trimming took 5 bases from V and 1 from J, leaving 17 bases between them. CDR1 is MNHNS and CDR2 is SASEGT in the germline V gene. The CDR3 runs to 16 residues. The CDR3 loop reads CASSSQQSQRNTEAFF. The CDR3 coding sequence is TGTGCCAGCAGTTCCCAACAGTCACAAAGGAACACTGAAGCTTTCTTT.

The genes are TRBV27 and TRBJ2-6; D might be TRBD1 or TRBD2, each matching 5 bases. Germline V gives CDR1 MNHEY, CDR2 SMNVEV (reference sequence). V dropped 4 bases and J dropped 0 bases, with 16 bases sitting between them. The CDR3 covers 18 residues. For the CDR3, the DNA is TGTGCCAGCAGTTCACTCGGGACGGCGGACTCTGGGGCCAACGTCCTGACTTTC. It is translated as CASSSLGTADSGANVLTF.

Points on this clonotype: This clone may be a read error of a much larger clone one base away. The chain joins TRBV11-1 to TRBJ2-3; D may be TRBD2 (6 bases). Trimming stripped 7 bases from V and 8 bases from J, with 16 bases between. CDR3 length equals 13 residues. CDR1 is SGHAT, CDR2 FQDESV, per germline (reference sequence). The CDR3: CASIGRLGGTQYF. In DNA, the CDR3 is TGTGCCAGCATCGGCAGACTGGGGGGTACGCAGTATTTT.

This clonotype was picked up many times. The rearrangement links TRBV28 to TRBJ2-7; 8 bases match TRBD1. CDR3 length: 13 amino acids. Germline values: CDR1 MDHEN, CDR2 SYDVKM. V lost 6 bases, J lost 4 bases, and 5 bases stayed unmatched. CDR3 protein: CASSAGGQYEQYF. In DNA, the CDR3 is TGTGCCAGCAGCGCAGGGGGCCAGTACGAGCAGTACTTC.

This clonotype occurred many times. The chain uses TRBV28 and TRBJ2-7, with D hard to call. The germline V and J ends were trimmed by 11 bases and 4 bases, with 9 bases remaining between them. Germline CDR1 and CDR2: MDHEN and SYDVKM. This CDR3 comprises 10 residues. The CDR3 DNA reads TGTGCCGCCGGCAGTTACGAGCAGTACTTC. It translates to CAAGSYEQYF.

J is TRBJ2-1 and V is TRBV19; 7 bases align to TRBD1. With V trimmed by 2 bases and J by 5 bases, 3 bases remained unmatched. The germline gives CDR1 LNHDA, CDR2 SQIVND (reference sequence). CDR3 length: 14 residues. CDR3 loop: CASSIRGRHNEQFF. The CDR3, as DNA: TGTGCCAGTAGTATAAGGGGGCGTCACAATGAGCAGTTCTTC.

This clonotype appeared a few times. The gene calls are TRBV7-3 and TRBJ2-2, with 9 positions matching TRBD2. From germline, CDR1 is SGHTA and CDR2 FQGTGA. V shed 3 bases and J 1 base; nucleotides not matched to a gene: 0. The CDR3 consists of 15 residues. The chain's CDR3 is CASSFSGRNTGELFF. DNA of the CDR3: TGTGCCAGCAGCTTTAGCGGGAGGAACACCGGGGAGCTGTTTTTT.

This clonotype showed up many times. V is TRBV18 and J is TRBJ1-2; D gene uncertain. Germline V gene sequence: CDR1 KGHSH, CDR2 LQKENI. CDR3 length equals 15 residues. V was cut by 2 bases and J by 3 bases, with 13 bases left in between. In nucleotides, the CDR3 is TGTGCCAGCTCACCAGTACGTTCAGCCGACTATGGCTACACCTTC. Its protein is CASSPVRSADYGYTF. The complete variable domain, with remaining parts taken from reference TRBV18 and TRBJ1-2, reads NAGVMQNPRHLVRRRGQEARLRCSPMKGHSHVYWYRQLPEEGLKFMVYLQKENIIDESGMPKERFSAEFPKEGPSILRIQQVVRGDSAAYFCASSPVRSADYGYTFGSGTRLTVV.

This clonotype was picked up many times. The V gene is TRBV28, the J gene TRBJ2-1; TRBD2 might be the D (5 bases). The CDR3 contains 15 residues. Germline V gene sequence: CDR1 MDHEN, CDR2 SYDVKM. V was trimmed by 5 bases and J by 0 bases, leaving 11 bases between them. This CDR3 reads CASSQLESSYNEQFF. The CDR3, as DNA: TGTGCCAGCAGTCAACTAGAGAGCTCCTACAATGAGCAGTTCTTC.

This clonotype showed up many times. V is TRBV29-1 and J is TRBJ1-1; TRBD1 matches 7 bases. Germline CDR1 reads SQVTM; CDR2 reads ANQGSEA. V lost 7 bases to trimming and J lost 8 bases; unmatched junction nucleotides: 4. There are 10 residues in the CDR3. CDR3 amino acids: CSARDSEAFF. CDR3 nucleotides: TGCAGCGCTAGGGACAGCGAAGCTTTCTTT.

This rearrangement joins TRBV4-3 to TRBJ1-6; D not resolved. Germline values: CDR1 LGHNA, CDR2 YSLEER. The CDR3 runs to 15 residues. Trimming stripped 4 bases from V and 9 bases from J, with 16 bases between. The CDR3 reads CASSPLIPSSSPLHF. The CDR3 coding sequence is TGCGCCAGCAGCCCCCTTATTCCTAGCTCTTCACCCCTCCACTTT.

As regards this clonotype: A much larger clone is a single base away; this may be a read error. The V and J genes are TRBV9 and TRBJ2-7; a possible D gene is TRBD2 (5 bases). This CDR3 contains 15 residues. The V end was cut by 3 bases, the J end by 2 bases, with 15 bases between. Germline CDR1 reads SGDLS; CDR2 reads YYNGEE. As DNA, the CDR3 is TGTGCCAGCAGCGCCCAAGGCGGGCAGGCCTACGAGCAGTACTTC. It translates to CASSAQGGQAYEQYF.

This clonotype was seen ten or more times. The V call is TRBV6-2 or TRBV6-3, the J call TRBJ1-5, with 8 positions matching TRBD1. This CDR3 contains 15 residues. Germline CDR1 reads MNHEY; CDR2 reads SVGEGT. Trimming removed 2 bases from V and 6 bases from J; junction bases left unmatched: 6. The CDR3, as DNA: TGTGCCAGCAGTTACCGGACAGGGTTCGCTCAGCCCCAGCATTTT. Its translation: CASSYRTGFAQPQHF.

There are many counts of this clonotype. The J gene is TRBJ2-7, the V gene TRBV6-1; unclear D gene. CDR1 and CDR2 from the germline V gene are MNHNS and SASEGT. The CDR3 contains 16 residues. Deletions cut 6 bases from V and 2 bases from J, with 20 bases between. The DNA of the CDR3 is TGTGCCAGCAGCCCCCCGGCGGTCTCATCAGCCTACGAGCAGTACTTC. It is translated as CASSPPAVSSAYEQYF.

The rearrangement joins TRBV29-1 to TRBJ2-5, with a weak D call TRBD1 (7 bases). Trimming cost V 7 bases and J 2 bases, with 20 bases left between them. This CDR3 has 15 residues. Germline assignment: CDR1 SQVTM and CDR2 ANQGSEA. The CDR3 region has the DNA TGCAGCGCTCCCTCGTGGCAGGGGGGACAAGAGACCCAGTACTTC. It yields the protein CSAPSWQGGQETQYF.

About this clonotype itself: Because it lacks the conserved phenylalanine or tryptophan at the end, this CDR3 is likely a read error. CDR3 sequence: CASSPGRDTEAFL. DNA of the CDR3: TGTGCCAGCAGCCCGGGGAGGGACACTGAAGCTTTCCTT. The chain is built from TRBV7-2 and TRBJ1-1; D gene ambiguous. CDR1 and CDR2 from the germline V gene are SGHTA and FQGNSA. Trimming shortened V by 5 bases and J by 3 bases, and 10 bases separated the two germline ends. There are 13 residues in the CDR3.